This T cell receptor beta chain stems from a study of T cells after yellow fever vaccination. Across the study: The authors prepared low-cell-number fractions using SMART-Seq v4 Ultra Low Input.

This clonotype was detected many times. The antigen remains unidentified. Study observations and caveats: Post-booster samples contained most primary-vaccination clones (around 95% CD4, about 85% CD8). Some clonotypes, a small share, were shared between CD4 and CD8 compartments.

Template switching with 5'RACE generated the TCR cDNA and added a universal primer site and UMIs. TCRdb ran MiXCR on the 5' RACE reads and lists one entry per CDR3 protein. The sample includes hundreds of thousands of distinct CDR3 sequences, less than 15% of them seen just once. The V and J ends lost 5 bases and 0 bases, in that order; junction bases with no gene match: 14. CDR1 PRHDT and CDR2 FYEKMQ come from the germline V gene (reference sequence). CDR3 length: 18 residues. The J gene is TRBJ2-7, the V gene TRBV13; TRBD2 agrees at 9 bases. Here the sequenced sample was PBMCs, taken on the day of the yellow fever booster vaccination. The origin of this receptor is a man aged 25 to 40 who received the YFV17D yellow fever vaccine. CDR3 nucleotides: TGTGCCAGCAGCGATCTTGGCGGGAGGGCCGAGAGCTCCTACGAGCAGTACTTC. Its protein is CASSDLGGRAESSYEQYF.